The clone carrying this TCR beta chain was counted a single time. Its antigen remains unknown. The V end lost 7 bases, the J end lost 2 bases, and 16 bases lay between the germline ends. The CDR3 is 14 residues long. Germline V gene data show CDR1 as GTSNPN and CDR2 as SVGIG (reference sequence). The data were taken from a study of CD8+ T cells in alopecia areata. Study-level points and caveats: Clonality was higher in lesional than normal scalp, especially in alopecia totalis/universalis.

Investigators isolated RNA and reverse transcribed it into cDNA to act as the sequencing template. Clones were sequenced by immunoSEQ multiplex PCR, and TCRdb holds only the in-frame ones, with some missing. Seen here are 170,000 or so clones, about 63% observed once, and the top ten hold roughly 1.7%. The receptor was isolated from a human donor with alopecia areata. The rearrangement links TRBV30 to TRBJ2-3, with a possible D match to TRBD1 (5 bases). The sequencing used CD4+ T cells sorted from blood, collected at week 0. The CDR3, as DNA: TGTGCCTTATCAGGGATTCACCTCACAGATACGCAGTATTTT. Amino acid sequence: CALSGIHLTDTQYF.